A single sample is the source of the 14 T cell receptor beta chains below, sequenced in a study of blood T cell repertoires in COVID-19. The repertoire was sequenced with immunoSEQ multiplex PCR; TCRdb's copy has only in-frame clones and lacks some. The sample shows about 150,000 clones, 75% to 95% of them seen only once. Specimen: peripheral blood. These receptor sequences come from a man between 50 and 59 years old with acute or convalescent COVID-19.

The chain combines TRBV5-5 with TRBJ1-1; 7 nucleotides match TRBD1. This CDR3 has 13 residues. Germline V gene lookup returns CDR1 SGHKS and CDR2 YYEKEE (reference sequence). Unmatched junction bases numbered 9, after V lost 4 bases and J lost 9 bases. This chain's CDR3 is CASSIGTENKAFF. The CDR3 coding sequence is TGTGCCAGCAGCATCGGGACAGAAAATAAAGCTTTCTTT.

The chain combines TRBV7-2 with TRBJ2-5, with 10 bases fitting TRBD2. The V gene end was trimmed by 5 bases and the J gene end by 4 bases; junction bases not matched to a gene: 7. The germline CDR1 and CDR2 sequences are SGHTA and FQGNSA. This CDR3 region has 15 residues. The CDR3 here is CASSPTVAGGETQYF. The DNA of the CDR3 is TGTGCCAGCAGCCCGACTGTAGCGGGGGGAGAGACCCAGTACTTC.

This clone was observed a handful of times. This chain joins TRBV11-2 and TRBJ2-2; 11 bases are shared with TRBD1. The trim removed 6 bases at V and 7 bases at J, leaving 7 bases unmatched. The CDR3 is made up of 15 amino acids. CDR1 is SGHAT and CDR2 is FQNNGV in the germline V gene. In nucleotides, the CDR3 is TGTGCCAGCAGTTCGGGACAGGGGGAGATCGGGGAGCTGTTTTTT. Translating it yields CASSSGQGEIGELFF. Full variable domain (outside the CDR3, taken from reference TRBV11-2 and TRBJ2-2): EAGVAQSPRYKIIEKRQSVAFWCNPISGHATLYWYQQILGQGPKLLIQFQNNGVVDDSQLPKDRFSAERLKGVDSTLKIQPAKLEDSAVYLCASSSGQGEIGELFFGEGSRLTVL.

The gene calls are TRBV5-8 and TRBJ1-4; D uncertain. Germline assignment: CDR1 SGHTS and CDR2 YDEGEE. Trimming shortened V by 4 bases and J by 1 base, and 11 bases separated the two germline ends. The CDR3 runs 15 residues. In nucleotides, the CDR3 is TGTGCCAGCAGCCCCATGGGCCGAACTAATGAAAAACTGTTTTTT. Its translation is CASSPMGRTNEKLFF.

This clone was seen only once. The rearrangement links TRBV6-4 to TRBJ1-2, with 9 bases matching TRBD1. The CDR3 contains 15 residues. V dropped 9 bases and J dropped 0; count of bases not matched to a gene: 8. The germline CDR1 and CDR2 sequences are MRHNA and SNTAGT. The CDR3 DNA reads TGTGCCAGGGGAGACAGGGGGAAGGCTAACTATGGCTACACCTTC. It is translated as CARGDRGKANYGYTF.

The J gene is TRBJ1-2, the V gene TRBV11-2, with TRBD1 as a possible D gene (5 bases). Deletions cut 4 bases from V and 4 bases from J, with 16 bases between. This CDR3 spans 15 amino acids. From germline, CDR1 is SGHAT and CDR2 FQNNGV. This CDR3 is CASSSHLQVPYGYTF. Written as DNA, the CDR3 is TGTGCCAGCAGCTCACACTTACAGGTTCCCTATGGCTACACCTTC.

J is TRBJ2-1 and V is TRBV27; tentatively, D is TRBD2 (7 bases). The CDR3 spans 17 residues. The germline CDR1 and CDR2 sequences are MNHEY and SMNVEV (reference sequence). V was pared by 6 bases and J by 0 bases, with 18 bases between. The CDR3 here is CASRVWGGSSSYNEQFF. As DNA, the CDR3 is TGTGCCAGCAGGGTGTGGGGGGGCTCGAGCTCCTACAATGAGCAGTTCTTC.

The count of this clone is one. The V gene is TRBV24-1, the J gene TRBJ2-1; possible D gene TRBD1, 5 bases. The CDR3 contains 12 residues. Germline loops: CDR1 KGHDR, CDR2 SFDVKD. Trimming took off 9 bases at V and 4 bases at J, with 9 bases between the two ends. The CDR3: CATGQKYNEQFF. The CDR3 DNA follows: TGTGCCACCGGACAAAAATACAATGAGCAGTTCTTC.

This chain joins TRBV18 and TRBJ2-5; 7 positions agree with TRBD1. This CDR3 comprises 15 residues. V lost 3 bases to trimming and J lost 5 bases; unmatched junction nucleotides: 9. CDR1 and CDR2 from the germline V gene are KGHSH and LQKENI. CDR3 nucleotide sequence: TGTGCCAGCTCACCGCCGACAGGGACCCGTGAGACCCAGTACTTC. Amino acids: CASSPPTGTRETQYF.

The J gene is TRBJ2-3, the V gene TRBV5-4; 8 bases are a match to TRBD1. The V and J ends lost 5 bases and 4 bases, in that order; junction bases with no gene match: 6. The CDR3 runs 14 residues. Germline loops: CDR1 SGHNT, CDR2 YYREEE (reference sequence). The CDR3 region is CASREQGVSDTQYF. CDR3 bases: TGTGCCAGCAGGGAACAGGGGGTTTCAGATACGCAGTATTTT. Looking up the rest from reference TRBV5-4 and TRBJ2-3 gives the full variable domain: ETGVTQSPTHLIKTRGQQVTLRCSSQSGHNTVSWYQQALGQGPQFIFQYYREEENGRGNFPPRFSGLQFPNYSSELNVNALELDDSALYLCASREQGVSDTQYFGPGTRLTVL.

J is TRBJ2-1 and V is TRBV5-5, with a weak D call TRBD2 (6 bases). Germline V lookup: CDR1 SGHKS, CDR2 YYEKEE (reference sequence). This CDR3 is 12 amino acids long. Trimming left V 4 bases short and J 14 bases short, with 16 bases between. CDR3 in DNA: TGTGCCAGCAGCCGAGGGAGGATTCGGGAGTTCTTC. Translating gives CASSRGRIREFF.

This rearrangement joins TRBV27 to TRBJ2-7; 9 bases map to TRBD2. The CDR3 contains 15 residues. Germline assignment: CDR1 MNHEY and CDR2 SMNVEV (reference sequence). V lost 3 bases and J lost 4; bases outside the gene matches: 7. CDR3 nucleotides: TGTGCCAGCAGTTTCGCGACTAGCGGAAATTACGAGCAGTACTTC. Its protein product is CASSFATSGNYEQYF.

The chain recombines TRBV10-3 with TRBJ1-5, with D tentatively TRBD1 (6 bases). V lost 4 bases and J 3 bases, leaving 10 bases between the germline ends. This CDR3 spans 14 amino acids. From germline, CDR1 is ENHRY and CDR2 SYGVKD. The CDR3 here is CAISVGGANQPQHF. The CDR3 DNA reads TGTGCCATCAGTGTAGGGGGTGCCAATCAGCCCCAGCATTTT.

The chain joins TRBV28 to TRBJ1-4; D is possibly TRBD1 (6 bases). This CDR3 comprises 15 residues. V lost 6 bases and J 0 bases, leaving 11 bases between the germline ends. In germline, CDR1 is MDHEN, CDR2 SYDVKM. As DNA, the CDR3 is TGTGCCAGCAGGGGGGACATTTCAACTAATGAAAAACTGTTTTTT. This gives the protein CASRGDISTNEKLFF. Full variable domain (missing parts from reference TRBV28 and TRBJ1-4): DVKVTQSSRYLVKRTGEKVFLECVQDMDHENMFWYRQDPGLGLRLIYFSYDVKMKEKGDIPEGYSVSREKKERFSLILESASTNQTSMYLCASRGDISTNEKLFFGSGTQLSVL.